The 25 T cell receptor beta chains below all came from one sample that was sequenced in a study of spatial heterogeneity in lung cancer. The time point denotes: sample taken at primary tumor resection. Whole RNA obtained from tumor, nontumor lung or frozen PBMC underwent sequencing without sorting. TCRdb redid the calling of the 5' RACE reads with MiXCR, one entry per CDR3 protein. The sample yields thousands of distinct CDR3 sequences, roughly 25% seen once. The sequences come from PBMCs, collected at surgery. The receptors shown here come from a female donor with early-stage non-small cell lung cancer.

This clonotype came up a few times. Because the CDR3's place on the DNA is in doubt, the DNA is left out and the CDR3 is given as listed by TCRdb. This beta chain lies outside the target of a library built for alpha chains; its clone size means little. The chain combines TRBV12-2 with TRBJ2-3; TRBD1 is taken as the D call from the table, unchecked against the DNA. TRBV12-2 is a recognized pseudogene. Inclusive of both ends, the CDR3 amounts to 19 amino acids. The chain's CDR3 is CASRLAPRVGQGSTDTQYF.

Regarding this clonotype: This beta chain came through as a stray read in a library set up for alpha chains, and its size says little. The V call is TRBV20-1, the J call TRBJ2-7; TRBD2 agrees at 9 bases. The CDR3 is 15 amino acids. Germline lookup yields CDR1 DFQATT and CDR2 SNEGSKA (reference sequence). V was clipped by 0 bases and J by 4 bases; unmatched bases: 7. CDR3 coding DNA: TGCAGTGCTAGAGAGGATAGCGGGAGACGGTACGAGCAGTACTTC. Its protein product is CSAREDSGRRYEQYF.

This clonotype is labeled medium-sized (0.01 to 0.1%). The library was built for alpha chains, so this beta chain is an off-target read and its size means little. The V gene is TRBV28, the J gene TRBJ2-3; D possibly corresponds to TRBD1 (6 bases). CDR1 is MDHEN, CDR2 SYDVKM, per germline. The length of the CDR3 is 15 residues. V gave up 3 bases and J gave up 2 bases, with 12 bases separating them. CDR3 region: CASSFLDRTTDTQYF. The CDR3 DNA is TGTGCCAGCAGTTTCCTTGACAGGACCACAGATACGCAGTATTTT.

In its sample, this clonotype is medium-sized. Being off target in a library aimed at alpha chains, this beta chain has a size of little meaning. The genes are TRBV4-3 and TRBJ2-7; 8 nucleotides match TRBD1. Germline V gene sequence: CDR1 LGHNA, CDR2 YSLEER. With V trimmed by 4 bases and J by 3 bases, 5 bases remained unmatched. The CDR3 loop spans 14 amino acids. CDR3 residues: CASSPGQGVYEQYF. The CDR3, as DNA: TGCGCCAGCAGCCCTGGACAGGGTGTCTACGAGCAGTACTTC.

Of note for this clonotype: This beta chain lies outside the target of a library built for alpha chains; its clone size means little. The chain has TRBV19 and TRBJ2-6; TRBD2 might be the D (5 bases). The CDR3 runs to 16 residues. From germline, CDR1 is LNHDA and CDR2 SQIVND (reference sequence). The V gene lost 7 bases and the J gene lost 2 bases, with 15 bases spanning the gap. CDR3 loop: CASIQTMGTGANVLTF. CDR3 nucleotides: TGTGCCAGTATTCAGACTATGGGGACTGGGGCCAACGTCCTGACTTTC.

In its sample, this clonotype is medium-sized (0.01 to 0.1%). A library made for alpha chains picked up this beta chain off target, so its size means little. The gene calls are TRBV20-1 and TRBJ2-1; 13 bases are a match to TRBD2. The CDR3 is made up of 19 amino acids. Unmatched junction bases numbered 14, after V lost 4 bases and J lost 2 bases. Germline assignment: CDR1 DFQATT and CDR2 SNEGSKA (reference sequence). The CDR3 loop is CSATSVWTSGRSPYNEQFF. Here the CDR3 DNA reads TGCAGTGCTACCTCTGTTTGGACTAGCGGGAGATCGCCCTACAATGAGCAGTTCTTC.

This clonotype is judged medium-sized (0.01 to 0.1%). This beta chain represents an off-target read in a library built for alpha chains; its size is of limited meaning. The rearrangement uses TRBV20-1 and TRBJ2-6, with D tentatively TRBD2 (6 bases). V was pared by 7 bases and J by 1 base, with 17 bases between. The CDR3 length is 16 residues. Germline CDR1 DFQATT, CDR2 SNEGSKA (reference sequence). CDR3 DNA: TGCAGTGTGGTCCCGGAGGAGGGATCTGGGGCCAACGTCCTGACTTTC. Protein sequence: CSVVPEEGSGANVLTF.

For this clonotype: In a library made to pick up alpha chains, this beta chain is a stray read with a size that means little. The genes are TRBV28 and TRBJ2-6, with 7 positions matching TRBD1. CDR1 and CDR2 from the germline V gene are MDHEN and SYDVKM. The CDR3 is 12 residues long. With 6 bases clipped from V and 17 bases from J, the junction kept 10 bases outside the gene matches. In DNA form, the CDR3 reads TGTGCCAGCAGGCCACAATCTGGACAGGTGACTTTC. Translated: CASRPQSGQVTF. The full variable domain, in which reference TRBV28 and TRBJ2-6 provide the parts outside the CDR3, is DVKVTQSSRYLVKRTGEKVFLECVQDMDHENMFWYRQDPGLGLRLIYFSYDVKMKEKGDIPEGYSVSREKKERFSLILESASTNQTSMYLCASRPQSGQVTFGAGSRLTVL.

As regards this clonotype: This beta chain is a stray sequence in a library constructed for alpha chains; its clone size is not meaningful. V usage is TRBV7-2 and J usage is TRBJ2-7; 7 bases line up with TRBD1. CDR1 is SGHTA, CDR2 FQGNSA, per germline. Germline trimming cut 3 bases from V and 7 bases from J; bases unmatched to any gene: 6. This CDR3 region has 13 residues. CDR3 residues: CASSLTGLGEQYF. CDR3 DNA: TGTGCCAGCAGCTTGACAGGGCTGGGGGAGCAGTACTTC.

To note about this clonotype: This beta chain came through as a stray read in a library set up for alpha chains, and its size says little. The chain carries TRBV20-1 and TRBJ2-7; D unclear. CDR3 length equals 14 residues. The V gene lost 2 bases and the J gene lost 3 bases, with 14 bases spanning the gap. CDR1 DFQATT and CDR2 SNEGSKA come from the germline V gene (reference sequence). The DNA for the CDR3 is TGCAGTGCTAGAAACCCCCCAGTCCACTACGAGCAGTACTTC. It specifies CSARNPPVHYEQYF.

In the case of this clonotype: For a library built for alpha chains, this beta chain is a stray read; little rests on its size. The J gene is TRBJ2-7, the V gene TRBV28; D uncertain. Trimming shortened V by 6 bases and J by 3 bases, and 12 bases separated the two germline ends. Germline values: CDR1 MDHEN, CDR2 SYDVKM. CDR3 size: 13 residues. The CDR3 region has the DNA TGTGCCAGCAGGTTCCGACAAGTCTACGAGCAGTACTTC. Encoded protein: CASRFRQVYEQYF.

About this clonotype: A much larger clone sits a single nucleotide away, making a read error possible. Found in a library prepared for alpha chains, this beta chain is an off-target read, and its abundance has little meaning. This CDR3 reads CASSLNPGQEWDEQFF. CDR3 coding DNA: TGTGCCAGCAGCCTAAACCCGGGACAGGAGTGGGATGAGCAGTTCTTC. This rearrangement joins TRBV6-5 to TRBJ2-1; TRBD1 agrees at 8 bases. J gave up 8 bases and V 6 bases, and 15 bases lay outside the gene matches. The CDR3 runs to 16 residues. Germline CDR1 is MNHEY and CDR2 is SVGAGI.

On this clonotype: This sequence may be a read error, since a much larger clone differs from it by one base. With the library built for alpha chains, this beta chain is off target and its frequency is not meaningful. V is TRBV5-6 and J is TRBJ2-5, with unresolved D. The CDR3 has 13 residues. The V gene's germline CDR1 is SGHDT and CDR2 YYEEEE. The CDR3 DNA is TGTGCCAGCAGCTTCACAGACCATGAGACCCAGTACTTC. Translation gives CASSFTDHETQYF.

In its sample, this clonotype ranks as medium-sized (0.01 to 0.1%). This beta chain lies outside the target of a library built for alpha chains; its clone size means little. V is TRBV7-6 and J is TRBJ2-7; 8 bases align to TRBD2. The germline V gene encodes CDR1 SGHVS and CDR2 FNYEAQ. V was clipped by 5 bases and J by 6 bases; unmatched bases: 15. The length of the CDR3 is 16 residues. The CDR3 protein is CASSPSPSGSGAEQYF. The CDR3 region has the DNA TGTGCCAGCAGCCCGAGCCCGAGCGGGAGTGGGGCCGAGCAGTACTTC.

In the case of this clonotype: The size of this beta chain means little, since it is a stray read in a library made for alpha chains. The V call is TRBV3-1, the J call TRBJ2-3, with TRBD2 identical over 7 bases. The CDR3 runs to 17 residues. Germline loops: CDR1 LGHDT, CDR2 YNNKEL (reference sequence). With 4 bases clipped from V and 3 bases from J, the junction kept 13 bases outside the gene matches. The CDR3 bases are TGTGCCAGCAGCCCACTCCCTTTGCGGGAGTTGACAGATACGCAGTATTTT. Its translation is CASSPLPLRELTDTQYF.

Within the sample, this clonotype is medium-sized (0.01 to 0.1%). The library was built for alpha chains, so this beta chain is an off-target read and its size means little. CDR3 DNA: TGTGCCAGCAGTCCAGTACGGGGTGAGCAGTTCTTC. This sequence encodes CASSPVRGEQFF. The chain carries TRBV28 and TRBJ2-1, with D perhaps TRBD2 (5 bases). Trimming removed 5 bases from V and 9 bases from J, with 11 bases in between. CDR1 is MDHEN and CDR2 is SYDVKM in the germline V gene. This CDR3 has 12 amino acids. The full variable domain, with the rest looked up from reference TRBV28 and TRBJ2-1, is DVKVTQSSRYLVKRTGEKVFLECVQDMDHENMFWYRQDPGLGLRLIYFSYDVKMKEKGDIPEGYSVSREKKERFSLILESASTNQTSMYLCASSPVRGEQFFGPGTRLTVL.

By share, this clonotype counts as medium-sized. This beta chain represents an off-target read in a library built for alpha chains; its size is of limited meaning. The V gene is TRBV28, the J gene TRBJ2-1, with TRBD1 matching 8 bases. The CDR3 is made up of 16 amino acids. CDR1 and CDR2 from the germline V gene are MDHEN and SYDVKM. V lost 4 bases to trimming and J lost 10 bases; unmatched junction nucleotides: 15. The CDR3: CASSSPGTGSQGEQFF. As DNA, the CDR3 is TGTGCCAGCAGTTCCCCCGGGACAGGCTCCCAAGGGGAGCAGTTCTTC.

Concerning this clonotype: This beta chain came through as a stray read in a library set up for alpha chains, and its size says little. This chain uses TRBV6-6 with TRBJ1-2; TRBD1 agrees at 8 bases. After removal of 7 bases from V and 8 bases from J, the junction contained 12 bases not matched to a gene. This CDR3 region has 14 residues. Germline V gene lookup returns CDR1 MNHNY and CDR2 SVGAGI (reference sequence). The CDR3 protein is CASTTAGQARGYTF. In DNA form, the CDR3 reads TGTGCCAGCACAACCGCGGGACAGGCGAGAGGCTACACCTTC.

Details on this clonotype: Since it is a stray read in a library aimed at alpha chains, this beta chain has a size that is not meaningful. This chain joins TRBV16 and TRBJ2-7; tentative D call: TRBD1 (5 bases). The length of the CDR3 is 14 residues. Trimming cost V 8 bases and J 7 bases, with 21 bases left between them. In germline, CDR1 is KGHSY, CDR2 FQNENV. CDR3 DNA sequence: TGTGCCAGCTCCCCCATGGCCAGGGTCGGAGAGCAGTACTTC. Amino acids: CASSPMARVGEQYF.

This clonotype was counted a few times. Being off target in a library aimed at alpha chains, this beta chain has a size of little meaning. The CDR3 region has the DNA TGTGCCAGCAGGCCGGGACAGGGGTTATCCCTTTCCTACGAGCAGTACTTC. Translated, it gives CASRPGQGLSLSYEQYF. J is TRBJ2-7 and V is TRBV2, with 10 nucleotides matching TRBD1. Germline CDR1 SNHLY, CDR2 FYNNEI. V lost 6 bases, J lost 1 base, and 12 bases stayed unmatched. The CDR3 is made up of 17 amino acids.

Notes on this clonotype: This beta chain came through as a stray read in a library set up for alpha chains, and its size says little. This rearrangement joins TRBV14 to TRBJ2-1; 9 bases map to TRBD1. Per the germline V gene, CDR1 is SGHDN and CDR2 is FVKESK. CDR3 length equals 16 residues. The junction had 8 bases not matched to a gene; V was cut back by 3 bases and J by 5 bases. CDR3 loop: CASSQVPGQGDNEQFF. The CDR3 DNA sequence: TGTGCCAGCAGCCAGGTTCCGGGACAGGGAGACAATGAGCAGTTCTTC. The full variable domain, its missing parts supplied by reference TRBV14 and TRBJ2-1, is EAGVTQFPSHSVIEKGQTVTLRCDPISGHDNLYWYRRVMGKEIKFLLHFVKESKQDESGMPNNRFLAERTGGTYSTLKVQPAELEDSGVYFCASSQVPGQGDNEQFFGPGTRLTVL.

This clonotype was observed a handful of times. Found in a library prepared for alpha chains, this beta chain is an off-target read, and its abundance has little meaning. This chain joins TRBV6-6 and TRBJ2-3, with 7 positions matching TRBD1. CDR3 size: 16 residues. The germline V gene has CDR1 MNHNY and CDR2 SVGAGI (reference sequence). V was pared by 5 bases and J by 2 bases, with 10 bases of the junction left unmatched. In DNA form, the CDR3 reads TGTGCCAGCAGTCAAAATCGACAGGGATTCACAGATACGCAGTATTTT. Amino acid sequence: CASSQNRQGFTDTQYF.

A note on this clonotype: This beta chain was picked up by a library intended for alpha chains and is off target, so its count carries little meaning. The chain is built from TRBV10-3 and TRBJ2-7; the D gene is possibly TRBD2 (6 bases). Trimming pared 10 bases from V and 0 bases from J, leaving 16 bases between. CDR1 ENHRY and CDR2 SYGVKD come from the germline V gene. The CDR3 has 14 residues. The CDR3, as DNA: TGTGCCACCTCTACTAGCCGACACTCCTACGAGCAGTACTTC. As protein: CATSTSRHSYEQYF.

About this clonotype: This beta chain is an off-target read within a library intended for alpha chains, so its frequency means little. The CDR3 here is CSVLRPDTDTQYF. As DNA, the CDR3 is TGCAGCGTTCTTCGGCCCGACACAGATACGCAGTATTTT. The gene calls are TRBV29-1 and TRBJ2-3; D remains ambiguous. Trimming removed 5 bases from V and 2 bases from J, with 11 bases in between. CDR1 SQVTM and CDR2 ANQGSEA come from the germline V gene. This CDR3 has 13 residues.

In the case of this clonotype: Since it is a stray read in a library aimed at alpha chains, this beta chain has a size that is not meaningful. J is TRBJ2-4 and V is TRBV7-8; D is possibly TRBD1 or TRBD2 (5 bases each). Germline CDR1 is SGHVS and CDR2 is FQNEAQ. The CDR3 is 16 residues long. Trimming left V 5 bases short and J 7 bases short, with 21 bases between. The CDR3 protein is CASSPTGLTGGNIQYF. The CDR3 nucleotides read TGTGCCAGCAGCCCAACAGGACTCACCGGTGGGAACATTCAGTACTTC.